These 30 T cell receptor beta chains originate from one sample sequenced in a study of blood T cell repertoires in COVID-19. The method was immunoSEQ multiplex PCR; TCRdb's version includes in-frame clones alone and lacks a portion of them. The table shows roughly 200,000 clones, with approximately 83% occurring only once. The specimen sequenced was peripheral blood. Receptors were obtained from a man aged 45-65 years with active or convalescent COVID-19.

The chain uses TRBV4-3 and TRBJ1-1; 9 nucleotides line up with TRBD1. V gave up 0 bases and J gave up 7 bases; unmatched junction bases: 3. The germline V gene encodes CDR1 LGHNA and CDR2 YSLEER. The CDR3 extends over 14 amino acids. The CDR3 DNA sequence: TGCGCCAGCAGCCAAGAACGGGACAGGGATGAAGCTTTCTTT. Translated, it gives CASSQERDRDEAFF.

The chain combines TRBV11-2 with TRBJ1-1, with D perhaps matching TRBD1 (5 bases). V was shortened by 2 bases and J by 1 base, with 8 bases between the two germline ends. This CDR3 is built from 14 residues. In germline, CDR1 is SGHAT, CDR2 FQNNGV. DNA for the CDR3: TGTGCCAGCAGCTTACAGGGTAAGAACACTGAAGCTTTCTTT. Encoded protein: CASSLQGKNTEAFF.

V and J are TRBV19 and TRBJ2-3; 8 bases align to TRBD2. V gave up 9 bases and J gave up 1 base; unmatched junction bases: 9. The CDR3 consists of 15 residues. Germline CDR1 and CDR2: LNHDA and SQIVND (reference sequence). CDR3 sequence: CASTGHGGGTDTQYF. The CDR3 DNA is TGTGCCAGCACGGGGCACGGGGGGGGCACAGATACGCAGTATTTT.

The rearrangement links TRBV7-6 to TRBJ2-1; no clear D. V lost 1 base and J 0 bases, leaving 7 bases between the germline ends. The germline gives CDR1 SGHVS, CDR2 FNYEAQ. The CDR3 length is 15 residues. The CDR3 protein is CASSLEPSSYNEQFF. In DNA, the CDR3 is TGTGCCAGCAGCTTAGAGCCGAGCTCCTACAATGAGCAGTTCTTC.

The rearrangement joins TRBV6-5 to TRBJ1-1; the match to TRBD1 covers 10 bases. V gave up 7 bases and J gave up 2 bases; unmatched junction bases: 4. The CDR3 totals 14 residues. Per the germline V gene, CDR1 is MNHEY and CDR2 is SVGAGI. Here the CDR3 reads CASTRDRGNTEAFF. The CDR3 region has the DNA TGTGCCAGCACCCGGGACAGGGGAAACACTGAAGCTTTCTTT.

This chain connects TRBV19 to TRBJ2-1, with 12 nucleotides matching TRBD2. In germline, CDR1 is LNHDA, CDR2 SQIVND (reference sequence). The CDR3 consists of 16 residues. With V trimmed by 5 bases and J by 8 bases, 10 bases remained unmatched. CDR3 sequence (DNA): TGTGCCAGTAGTCTCGGACTAGCGGGGAATATAGATGAGCAGTTCTTC. It codes for CASSLGLAGNIDEQFF.

The V call is TRBV7-2, the J call TRBJ2-1, with D tentatively TRBD1 (6 bases). The CDR3 has 16 amino acids. In germline, CDR1 is SGHTA, CDR2 FQGNSA. With 2 bases removed from V and 2 bases from J, the gap between germline ends came to 13 bases. The CDR3 spells CASSLISGQPYNEQFF. For the CDR3, the DNA is TGTGCCAGCAGCTTAATTTCGGGACAACCCTACAATGAGCAGTTCTTC.

For this clone: Other nucleotide sequences from this sample produce the same CDR3. The CDR3 reads CATSDSGQGNEKLFF. In nucleotides, the CDR3 is TGTGCCACCAGTGATTCCGGACAGGGTAATGAAAAACTGTTTTTT. The rearrangement joins TRBV24-1 to TRBJ1-4; 8 bases match TRBD1. CDR3 length equals 15 residues. V lost 2 bases to trimming and J lost 4 bases; unmatched junction nucleotides: 2. CDR1 is KGHDR and CDR2 is SFDVKD in the germline V gene.

This clone has only one observation. The chain uses TRBV2 and TRBJ1-2, with D possibly being TRBD1 (5 bases). Per germline, CDR1 SNHLY and CDR2 FYNNEI. This CDR3 has 13 residues. V lost 6 bases, J lost 5 bases, and 13 bases lay in between. The CDR3 DNA follows: TGTGCCAGCAGCCAGGGTGGAGGGTATGGCTACACCTTC. Translating it yields CASSQGGGYGYTF.

The chain recombines TRBV1 with TRBJ2-1; no DNA check was done on the table's D call, TRBD2. TRBV1 is recorded as a pseudogene. The CDR3 has 14 amino acids. The CDR3 protein is CTSSLQAAGGEQFF. The CDR3, as DNA: TGCACCAGCAGCCTACAAGCGGCCGGAGGTGAGCAGTTCTTC.

The chain is built from TRBV21-1 and TRBJ2-7; the DNA was not compared with TRBD2, the D call given in the table. TRBV21-1 is a documented pseudogene. The CDR3 has 13 residues. CDR3 DNA sequence: TGTGCCAGCAGCAAAGGGAGGGTCTACGAGCAGTACTTC. Translation: CASSKGRVYEQYF.

This chain connects TRBV5-4 to TRBJ1-2; possibly TRBD1 for D (5 bases). V shed 0 bases and J shed 3 bases, with 12 bases lying between them. Germline CDR1 reads SGHNT; CDR2 reads YYREEE (reference sequence). CDR3 length: 15 amino acids. Here the CDR3 DNA reads TGTGCCAGCAGCTTGGCCCTGACAGCCGACTATGGCTACACCTTC. Protein: CASSLALTADYGYTF.

The table lists this clone with a count of one. This rearrangement joins TRBV24-1 to TRBJ2-4; perhaps TRBD1 as D (5 bases). This CDR3 has 13 residues. The germline V and J ends were trimmed by 6 bases and 7 bases, with 12 bases remaining between them. Per germline, CDR1 KGHDR and CDR2 SFDVKD. In DNA form, the CDR3 reads TGTGCCACCAGTTGGGCAGGGCAGAACATTCAGTACTTC. This codes for CATSWAGQNIQYF.

The chain links TRBV12-3 or TRBV12-4 to TRBJ1-5; D not resolved. CDR3 length equals 11 residues. Trimming removed 1 base at V and 13 bases at J, with 8 bases between. The CDR3 sequence is CASSLGGRQHF. CDR3 bases: TGTGCCAGCAGTTTAGGTGGGAGACAGCATTTT.

This chain uses TRBV3-1 (or the pseudogene TRBV3-2) with TRBJ2-2, with a possible D match to TRBD1 (6 bases). The ends were cut back, 4 bases at V and 2 bases at J, with 11 bases in the middle. Germline assignment: CDR1 LGHDT and CDR2 YNNKEL (reference sequence). The CDR3 sequence is 15 residues long. CDR3 DNA: TGTGCCAGCAGCCCTGGGACACACAACACCGGGGAGCTGTTTTTT. It encodes CASSPGTHNTGELFF.

The genes are TRBV4-3 and TRBJ1-4; D remains ambiguous. Germline V lookup: CDR1 LGHNA, CDR2 YSLEER. This CDR3 region has 16 residues. Trimming removed 0 bases from V and 4 bases from J, with 12 bases in between. The DNA for the CDR3 is TGCGCCAGCAGCCAAGATCTTGGCGGTAATAATGAAAAACTGTTTTTT. Encoded protein: CASSQDLGGNNEKLFF.

This chain connects TRBV5-1 to TRBJ2-6, with TRBD2 matching 15 bases. The junction had 10 bases not matched to a gene; V was cut back by 3 bases and J by 0 bases. The CDR3 covers 21 residues. Per the germline V gene, CDR1 is SGHRS and CDR2 is YFSETQ. This CDR3 is CASSWAGTSGGTRSGANVLTF. CDR3 nucleotides: TGCGCCAGCAGCTGGGCCGGGACTAGCGGGGGGACCCGCTCTGGGGCCAACGTCCTGACTTTC.

In this sample, this clone turned up once. The chain is built from TRBV29-1 and TRBJ2-3, with a tentative D call TRBD2 (6 bases). The CDR3 loop spans 14 amino acids. The germline V and J ends were trimmed by 3 bases and 5 bases, with 15 bases remaining between them. Germline CDR1 and CDR2: SQVTM and ANQGSEA. CDR3 coding DNA: TGCAGCGTTGACGGGCGGGGAGCGAGAGATACGCAGTATTTT. This codes for CSVDGRGARDTQYF.

This clone was seen repeatedly, ten times or more. This chain links TRBV7-9 with TRBJ1-1; 8 nucleotides align to TRBD1. Germline V gene lookup returns CDR1 SEHNR and CDR2 FQNEAQ (reference sequence). The CDR3 spans 12 residues. The V segment lost 2 bases and the J segment 13 bases; nucleotides outside the gene matches: 6. The CDR3 DNA follows: TGTGCCAGCAGCTTACCGCGACAGGGGCATTTCTTT. As protein: CASSLPRQGHFF.

The CDR3 DNA follows: TGTGCCAGCAGTGACAACGGAGCGGGCTACACCTTC. Protein: CASSDNGAGYTF. This chain connects TRBV6-4 to TRBJ1-2, with D unresolved. V lost 2 bases and J 8 bases, leaving 9 bases between the germline ends. CDR3 length: 12 amino acids. Germline CDR1 is MRHNA and CDR2 is SNTAGT.

V and J are TRBV7-2 and TRBJ1-1; 10 nucleotides align to TRBD1. V shed 3 bases, J shed 3 bases, and the junction held 4 bases outside the gene matches. This CDR3 spans 15 amino acids. CDR1 is SGHTA, CDR2 FQGNSA, per germline. CDR3 nucleotides: TGTGCCAGCAGCTTCAGGACAGGGGGTTACACTGAAGCTTTCTTT. It codes for CASSFRTGGYTEAFF.

The V gene is TRBV28, the J gene TRBJ2-6; D gene ambiguous. Trimming stripped 9 bases from V and 4 bases from J, with 7 bases between. The CDR3 contains 12 residues. Germline loops: CDR1 MDHEN, CDR2 SYDVKM. In DNA form, the CDR3 reads TGTGCCAGTGGCACGGGGGCCAACGTCCTGACTTTC. It translates to CASGTGANVLTF.

The chain is built from TRBV28 and TRBJ2-7, with D tentatively TRBD2 (5 bases). The V end lost 11 bases, the J end lost 0 bases, and 11 bases lay between the germline ends. CDR3 size: 12 residues. Germline V gives CDR1 MDHEN, CDR2 SYDVKM. The CDR3 sequence is CASQEASYEQYF. CDR3 bases: TGTGCCTCGCAGGAGGCCTCCTACGAGCAGTACTTC.

The chain combines TRBV6-5 with TRBJ2-7; 7 nucleotides align to TRBD1. Unmatched junction bases numbered 2, after V lost 0 bases and J lost 0 bases. CDR1 is MNHEY and CDR2 is SVGAGI in the germline V gene. This CDR3 contains 15 residues. The CDR3 DNA is TGTGCCAGCAGTTACTCGACAGGGAGCTCCTACGAGCAGTACTTC. Its protein is CASSYSTGSSYEQYF.

The chain is built from TRBV13 and TRBJ2-2, with 7 bases matching TRBD1. The V segment lost 6 bases and the J segment 4 bases; nucleotides outside the gene matches: 8. Germline assignment: CDR1 PRHDT and CDR2 FYEKMQ (reference sequence). This CDR3 contains 15 residues. CDR3 loop: CASRNRQGGTGELFF. CDR3 bases: TGTGCCAGCAGAAACCGACAGGGCGGCACCGGGGAGCTGTTTTTT.

This rearrangement joins TRBV30 to TRBJ1-2; unclear D gene. This CDR3 is built from 14 residues. Trimming shortened V by 0 bases and J by 2 bases, and 10 bases separated the two germline ends. Germline CDR1 reads GTSNPN; CDR2 reads SVGIG (reference sequence). For the CDR3, the DNA is TGTGCCTGGAGTGTACCGACAAGAAACTATGGCTACACCTTC. It encodes CAWSVPTRNYGYTF.

DNA for the CDR3: TGTGCCAGCTCACGAACAGGGAGCACTAATGAAAAACTGTTTTTT. Amino acids: CASSRTGSTNEKLFF. V gene TRBV18 combines with J gene TRBJ1-4, with D possibly being TRBD1 (6 bases). Trimming stripped 4 bases from V and 2 bases from J, with 11 bases between. From germline, CDR1 is KGHSH and CDR2 LQKENI. The CDR3 loop spans 15 amino acids.

This clone was counted once. The chain recombines TRBV11-2 with TRBJ2-1; D is uncertain. CDR1 SGHAT and CDR2 FQNNGV come from the germline V gene. Trimming took off 5 bases at V and 6 bases at J, with 14 bases between the two ends. The CDR3 runs 14 residues. CDR3 protein: CASSPLVATNEQFF. The CDR3, as DNA: TGTGCCAGCAGCCCCCTCGTAGCAACCAATGAGCAGTTCTTC. The entire variable domain, with the rest obtained from reference TRBV11-2 and TRBJ2-1, is as follows: EAGVAQSPRYKIIEKRQSVAFWCNPISGHATLYWYQQILGQGPKLLIQFQNNGVVDDSQLPKDRFSAERLKGVDSTLKIQPAKLEDSAVYLCASSPLVATNEQFFGPGTRLTVL.

The chain joins TRBV9 to TRBJ2-7; D is unclear. The CDR3 length is 13 residues. V was clipped by 0 bases and J by 3 bases, with 7 bases between them. Germline V gene lookup returns CDR1 SGDLS and CDR2 YYNGEE. The CDR3 bases are TGTGCCAGCAGCGTAGCTATTGACTACGAGCAGTACTTC. Its protein product is CASSVAIDYEQYF.

This clone was found a few times. The rearrangement links TRBV7-9 to TRBJ1-2, with D perhaps TRBD1 (5 bases). Trimming removed 5 bases from V and 2 bases from J, with 12 bases in between. CDR1 is SEHNR and CDR2 is FQNEAQ in the germline V gene (reference sequence). The length of the CDR3 is 14 residues. The CDR3 bases are TGTGCCAGCAGCCCTCGGGGGGGAAACTATGGCTACACCTTC. Residues: CASSPRGGNYGYTF.